This TCR beta chain was found in a study of blood T cells in healthy people across ages. The authors ran a second PCR of roughly 6 to 12 cycles using a sample-barcoded 5' primer and a J-beta primer mix. Through a template-switch adaptor with 12 random nucleotides, each cDNA molecule received a tag. TCRdb reprocessed the 5' RACE reads via MiXCR and lists one record per CDR3 protein. The data hold 700,000 or so distinct CDR3 sequences, with 22% observed a single time. The CDR3 has 15 amino acids. The V segment lost 4 bases and the J segment 2 bases; nucleotides outside the gene matches: 7. The germline V gene encodes CDR1 MNHEY and CDR2 SMNVEV (reference sequence).

Sequencing was performed on blood. The TCR originated in a man in his sixties or seventies in good health. V and J are TRBV27 and TRBJ2-7, with 8 bases fitting TRBD2. CDR3 coding DNA: TGTGCCAGCAGTTCCTTAGCGGGGAGTACCTACGAGCAGTACTTC. Protein sequence: CASSSLAGSTYEQYF.